Following are 29 T cell receptor beta chains from one sample sequenced in a study of radiotherapy plus CTLA-4 blockade in lung cancer. Measured with immunoSEQ multiplex PCR; TCRdb has only the in-frame clones, and not every one. The sample carries around 70,000 clones, 87% recorded once. The starting material was peripheral blood, obtained from a patient treated with radiotherapy plus ipilimumab. These TCRs come from a human donor with non-small cell lung cancer that progressed on radiotherapy plus ipilimumab.

This clone came up once. The V and J genes are TRBV2 and TRBJ2-7, with 7 bases that match TRBD1. The junction had 18 bases not matched to a gene; V was cut back by 11 bases and J by 5 bases. Per the germline V gene, CDR1 is SNHLY and CDR2 is FYNNEI. This CDR3 is 15 amino acids long. The CDR3: CAGRIRGTVSHEQYF. CDR3 DNA sequence: TGTGCCGGGCGGATAAGGGGGACAGTTTCCCACGAGCAGTACTTC.

This sequence joins TRBV5-5 and TRBJ2-7; TRBD2 matches 12 bases. CDR3 length: 15 residues. CDR1 is SGHKS, CDR2 YYEKEE, per germline (reference sequence). V shed 4 bases and J 4 bases; nucleotides not matched to a gene: 6. The CDR3, as DNA: TGTGCCAGCAGCCGTGGACTAGCGGGATCTTACGAGCAGTACTTC. Amino acids: CASSRGLAGSYEQYF.

V gene TRBV6-5 combines with J gene TRBJ2-2; D ambiguous. The CDR3 contains 11 residues. Trimming took 6 bases from V and 2 from J, leaving 1 base between them. Germline V gives CDR1 MNHEY, CDR2 SVGAGI. In DNA form, the CDR3 reads TGTGCCAGCAGAAACACCGGGGAGCTGTTTTTT. This encodes CASRNTGELFF.

This chain connects TRBV18 to TRBJ2-1; D might be TRBD1 or TRBD2, each matching 5 bases. Trimming removed 6 bases from V and 3 bases from J, with 12 bases in between. The CDR3 is 14 amino acids. Germline CDR1 reads KGHSH; CDR2 reads LQKENI. CDR3 amino acids: CASSVSGLYNEQFF. Here the CDR3 DNA reads TGTGCCAGCTCGGTTTCGGGGCTCTACAATGAGCAGTTCTTC.

DNA for the CDR3: TGTGCCAGCGGGGTAAATCAGCCCCAGCATTTT. Translated, it gives CASGVNQPQHF. The rearrangement joins TRBV6-5 to TRBJ1-5; D is ambiguous. Germline lookup yields CDR1 MNHEY and CDR2 SVGAGI. V shed 8 bases and J shed 4 bases, with 6 bases lying between them. The CDR3 runs to 11 residues.

This clone came up a few times. The J gene is TRBJ2-3, the V gene TRBV30; no definite D call. Trimming removed 2 bases from V and 0 bases from J, with 12 bases in between. From germline, CDR1 is GTSNPN and CDR2 SVGIG (reference sequence). The CDR3 runs 15 residues. CDR3 region: CAWSSRSESTDTQYF. The CDR3 DNA reads as TGTGCCTGGAGTTCAAGGTCGGAAAGCACAGATACGCAGTATTTT.

The V and J genes are TRBV7-9 and TRBJ2-1; 9 nucleotides agree with TRBD2. J lost 7 bases, V lost 3 bases, and 4 bases had no gene match. The CDR3 contains 14 residues. Germline V gene sequence: CDR1 SEHNR, CDR2 FQNEAQ (reference sequence). In DNA, the CDR3 is TGTGCCAGCAGCTTCGCGGGAGGGATAAATGAGCAGTTCTTC. Encoded protein: CASSFAGGINEQFF.

The J gene is TRBJ2-2, the V gene TRBV7-2; D is undetermined. Germline assignment: CDR1 SGHTA and CDR2 FQGNSA. The CDR3 extends over 14 amino acids. The V end lost 2 bases, the J end lost 7 bases, and 11 bases lay between the germline ends. The CDR3 here is CASSLIRSVGELFF. The CDR3 coding sequence is TGTGCCAGCAGCTTAATTAGGAGTGTCGGGGAGCTGTTTTTT.

The chain joins TRBV18 to TRBJ1-2, with D perhaps TRBD1 (5 bases). The CDR3 length is 13 residues. Trimming pared 3 bases from V and 4 bases from J, leaving 9 bases between. Looked up from germline, CDR1 is KGHSH and CDR2 is LQKENI. The CDR3 loop reads CASSPQGIYGYTF. The CDR3 DNA is TGTGCCAGCTCACCTCAGGGTATCTATGGCTACACCTTC.

The V call is TRBV12-5, the J call TRBJ2-5, with D perhaps TRBD1 (6 bases). CDR1 is LGHNT, CDR2 FRNRAP, per germline. Trimming took off 6 bases at V and 3 bases at J, with 11 bases between the two ends. The CDR3 spans 13 residues. CDR3 region: CASGPTGKETQYF. The CDR3 nucleotides read TGTGCTAGTGGCCCGACAGGAAAAGAGACCCAGTACTTC.

The V and J genes are TRBV19 and TRBJ2-1, with 8 bases that match TRBD2. The CDR3 spans 15 residues. Germline V gene lookup returns CDR1 LNHDA and CDR2 SQIVND (reference sequence). V trimming: 4 bases; J trimming: 3 bases; junction bases outside the gene matches: 5. Here the CDR3 DNA reads TGTGCCAGTAGTACCATAGCGGGACACTACAATGAGCAGTTCTTC. Its translation is CASSTIAGHYNEQFF.

J is TRBJ2-7 and V is TRBV7-6; D possibly matches TRBD1 or TRBD2 (5 bases each). Per germline, CDR1 SGHVS and CDR2 FNYEAQ. CDR3 length: 14 residues. V was cut by 1 base and J by 5 bases, with 12 bases left in between. In DNA form, the CDR3 reads TGTGCCAGCAGCTTAGGAGAGGGGAACCACGAGCAGTACGTC. Its translation: CASSLGEGNHEQYV.

This chain links TRBV27 with TRBJ2-2, with TRBD2 matching over 12 bases. This CDR3 has 14 amino acids. V gave up 7 bases and J gave up 9 bases; unmatched junction bases: 6. Germline assignment: CDR1 MNHEY and CDR2 SMNVEV (reference sequence). CDR3 DNA sequence: TGTGCCAGCACTGGACTAGCGGGATTCCGGGAGCTGTTTTTT. As protein: CASTGLAGFRELFF.

V and J are TRBV10-1 and TRBJ2-1; D remains ambiguous. The CDR3 sequence is 13 residues long. Germline loops: CDR1 WNHNN, CDR2 SYGVQD (reference sequence). The V end lost 6 bases, the J end lost 9 bases, and 15 bases lay between the germline ends. CDR3 residues: CASSAHALGEQFF. The CDR3 region has the DNA TGCGCCAGCAGCGCGCACGCTTTAGGTGAGCAGTTCTTC.

This clone has only a few counts. This CDR3 reads CASSFGLTNEKLFF. The CDR3 nucleotides are TGTGCCAGCAGCTTCGGGCTTACTAATGAAAAACTGTTTTTT. The chain employs TRBV7-9 and TRBJ1-4, with D unresolved. The germline V gene has CDR1 SEHNR and CDR2 FQNEAQ (reference sequence). Trimming took 3 bases from V and 2 from J, leaving 7 bases between them. The length of the CDR3 is 14 residues.

The chain employs TRBV18 and TRBJ2-2, with D tentatively TRBD1 (6 bases). Trimming left V 4 bases short and J 7 bases short, with 10 bases between. This CDR3 is 13 amino acids long. CDR1 KGHSH and CDR2 LQKENI come from the germline V gene. The DNA of the CDR3 is TGTGCCAGCTCACTACAGGGTTTCGGGGAGCTGTTTTTT. Its translation: CASSLQGFGELFF.

The CDR3 reads CASTRDRNQPQHF. CDR3 sequence (DNA): TGTGCCAGCACTCGAGACAGGAATCAGCCCCAGCATTTT. This chain uses TRBV6-6 with TRBJ1-5, with TRBD1 as a possible D gene (6 bases). The germline gives CDR1 MNHNY, CDR2 SVGAGI (reference sequence). Trimming took 7 bases from V and 4 from J, leaving 11 bases between them. The CDR3 is 13 residues long.

The rearrangement links TRBV6-5 to TRBJ2-7, with a tentative D call TRBD1 (6 bases). Germline CDR1 is MNHEY and CDR2 is SVGAGI. Trimming removed 2 bases from V and 6 bases from J, with 20 bases in between. The CDR3 is 16 residues long. The CDR3 bases are TGTGCCAGCAGTTACAGGTCTGGGACACTGAGAGGCGAGCAGTACTTC. It encodes CASSYRSGTLRGEQYF.

This chain connects TRBV6-5 to TRBJ1-4; no clear D. The germline V gene has CDR1 MNHEY and CDR2 SVGAGI. This CDR3 is 16 amino acids long. Trimming removed 0 bases at V and 5 bases at J, with 13 bases between. CDR3 protein: CASSYSMGRQNEKLFF. DNA for the CDR3: TGTGCCAGCAGTTACTCGATGGGCAGGCAAAATGAAAAACTGTTTTTT.

The rearrangement uses TRBV5-5 and TRBJ2-5; 9 bases are a match to TRBD2. Losses at the gene ends were 2 bases for V and 1 base for J; bases not matched to a gene: 3. The CDR3 loop spans 15 amino acids. Germline-derived CDR1 and CDR2 are SGHKS and YYEKEE (reference sequence). In DNA, the CDR3 is TGTGCCAGCAGCTTTAGCGGGAGCGCCCAAGAGACCCAGTACTTC. Amino acids: CASSFSGSAQETQYF.

This chain joins TRBV10-2 and TRBJ2-3, with D possibly matching TRBD2 (5 bases). Trimming pared 0 bases from V and 2 bases from J, leaving 12 bases between. The CDR3 has 16 residues. The V gene's germline CDR1 is WSHSY and CDR2 SAAADI. The CDR3: CASSESGASFTDTQYF. CDR3 DNA sequence: TGCGCCAGCAGTGAGTCCGGTGCTAGCTTCACAGATACGCAGTATTTT.

This clone appeared once. The chain combines TRBV6-5 with TRBJ2-5; D remains unclear. The germline gives CDR1 MNHEY, CDR2 SVGAGI. This CDR3 is 14 amino acids long. V lost 0 bases and J lost 5, with 10 bases in between. CDR3 DNA sequence: TGTGCCAGCAGTTACTCTGCAGGATTGGAGACCCAGTACTTC. This codes for CASSYSAGLETQYF.

The chain couples TRBV5-1 to TRBJ2-2; D is undetermined. The CDR3 length is 14 residues. The ends were cut back, 3 bases at V and 5 bases at J, with 11 bases in the middle. From germline, CDR1 is SGHRS and CDR2 YFSETQ. Written as DNA, the CDR3 is TGCGCCAGCAGCTCATGGTCCGAGACCGGGGAGCTGTTTTTT. This sequence encodes CASSSWSETGELFF.

The rearrangement links TRBV9 to TRBJ2-7; 9 nucleotides agree with TRBD1. Germline-derived CDR1 and CDR2 are SGDLS and YYNGEE. V trimming: 0 bases; J trimming: 5 bases; junction bases outside the gene matches: 6. This CDR3 has 15 amino acids. CDR3: CASSVDRGLLDEQYF. The CDR3 DNA reads as TGTGCCAGCAGCGTAGACAGGGGGCTCCTGGACGAGCAGTACTTC.

J is TRBJ2-7 and V is TRBV5-5; the D is unclear. The CDR3 consists of 15 residues. Germline V CDR1 and CDR2: SGHKS, YYEKEE (reference sequence). V was shortened by 0 bases and J by 0 bases, with 10 bases between the two germline ends. The CDR3 sequence is CASSLDASDSYEQYV. The DNA of the CDR3 is TGTGCCAGCAGCTTGGATGCCAGTGACTCCTACGAGCAGTACGTC.

The chain joins TRBV30 to TRBJ1-2; D gene unclear. V was clipped by 0 bases and J by 4 bases, with 9 bases between them. The CDR3 extends over 13 amino acids. The germline CDR1 and CDR2 sequences are GTSNPN and SVGIG (reference sequence). This CDR3 is CAWSVQTSYGYTF. The CDR3 DNA reads TGTGCCTGGAGTGTACAGACCTCCTATGGCTACACCTTC.

The chain couples TRBV4-2 to TRBJ1-3; 7 bases match TRBD1. This CDR3 comprises 17 residues. J lost 0 bases, V lost 0 bases, and 5 bases had no gene match. Germline CDR1 LGHNA, CDR2 YNFKEQ. The CDR3 coding sequence is TGTGCCAGCAGCCAAGATTCCGGACAGGCCTCTGGAAACACCATATATTTT. Protein: CASSQDSGQASGNTIYF.

This chain links TRBV29-1 with TRBJ2-7; D gene unclear. Germline V CDR1 and CDR2: SQVTM, ANQGSEA. This CDR3 contains 13 residues. Between the trimmed V and J ends, which lost 4 bases and 1 base, there was a span of 11 bases. CDR3 residues: CSVGFPKSYEQYF. The DNA of the CDR3 is TGCAGCGTTGGGTTTCCCAAGTCCTACGAGCAGTACTTC.

Regarding this clone: The same CDR3 also results from other DNA sequences found in this sample. The chain links TRBV28 to TRBJ2-2; possible D gene TRBD2, 6 bases. CDR1 and CDR2 (germline): MDHEN, SYDVKM. V was pared by 5 bases and J by 8 bases, with 15 bases between. The CDR3 loop spans 14 amino acids. The CDR3 nucleotides read TGTGCCAGCAGTCAGGGACTCCCTTCGGGGGAGCTGTTTTTT. Its protein product is CASSQGLPSGELFF. The full variable domain, with the rest looked up from reference TRBV28 and TRBJ2-2, is DVKVTQSSRYLVKRTGEKVFLECVQDMDHENMFWYRQDPGLGLRLIYFSYDVKMKEKGDIPEGYSVSREKKERFSLILESASTNQTSMYLCASSQGLPSGELFFGEGSRLTVL.